The sequence of this T cell receptor beta chain was determined in a study of shared clonotypes between healthy human individuals. In the study overall: Donors were a couple of women and a few men aged 18 to 49. Every donor yielded three CD4 naive, three CD4 memory, two CD8 naive and one CD8 memory plate.

Germline V gene lookup returns CDR1 SGHRS and CDR2 YFSETQ. The CDR3 spans 14 residues. The V and J ends lost 1 base and 5 bases, in that order; junction bases with no gene match: 1. Regarding this clone: The same CDR3 can be traced to other DNA sequences in this sample.

TCRdb's copy holds only in-frame clones and misses some; the assay was immunoSEQ multiplex PCR. The sample lists approximately 1.5 million clones, 95% to 99% occurring once. The gene calls are TRBV5-1 and TRBJ2-1; TRBD2 matches at 9 bases. The source of this sequence is a man under 40 in good health. The sample comprised naive CD4+ T cells sorted from blood. As for subset: CD45RA+ positively selected. Here the CDR3 DNA reads TGCGCCAGCAGCTTGATAGCGGGAGACAATGAGCAGTTCTTC. It yields the protein CASSLIAGDNEQFF.